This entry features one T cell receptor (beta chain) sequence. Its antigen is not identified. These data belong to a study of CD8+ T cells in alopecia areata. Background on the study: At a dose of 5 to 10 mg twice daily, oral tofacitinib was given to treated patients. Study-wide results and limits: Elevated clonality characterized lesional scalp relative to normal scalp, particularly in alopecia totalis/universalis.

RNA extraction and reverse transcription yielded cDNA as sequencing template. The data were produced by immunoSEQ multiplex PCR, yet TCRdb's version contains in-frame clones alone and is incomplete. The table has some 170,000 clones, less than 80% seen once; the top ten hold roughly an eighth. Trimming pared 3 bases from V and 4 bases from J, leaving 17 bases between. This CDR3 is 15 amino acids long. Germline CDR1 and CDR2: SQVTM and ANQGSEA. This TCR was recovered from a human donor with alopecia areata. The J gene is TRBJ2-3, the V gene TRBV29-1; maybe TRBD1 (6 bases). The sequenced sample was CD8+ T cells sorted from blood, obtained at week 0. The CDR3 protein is CSVDLGRGNPDTQYF. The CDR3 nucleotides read TGCAGCGTTGATCTTGGCAGGGGTAACCCAGATACGCAGTATTTT.